This T cell receptor (beta chain) was sequenced in a study of blood T cell repertoires in COVID-19. Study in general: PBMCs, B-cell-depleted T cells, or T cells provided the cDNA or gDNA that made up the material.

The CDR3 covers 14 residues. The ends were cut back, 4 bases at V and 7 bases at J, with 17 bases in the middle. Germline V gives CDR1 MNHEY, CDR2 SVGEGT. Libraries were prepared by immunoSEQ multiplex PCR; TCRdb keeps only in-frame clonotypes and omits some of them. The data show about 280,000 clones, with around 85% seen just once and roughly 6.3% held by the top ten. The TCR sequence derives from a woman aged 40 to 50 who had recovered from COVID-19. The rearrangement joins TRBV6-2 or TRBV6-3 to TRBJ2-7; no firm D call. Sequenced sample: PBMCs or T cells enriched from blood (not recorded which). CDR3 DNA sequence: TGTGCCAGCAGTTCTCCGACACCGCTCAGTGAGCAGTACTTC. It specifies CASSSPTPLSEQYF.